The clone carrying this T cell receptor beta chain has a count of ten or more. Its antigen is not known. The sample comes from a study of regulatory T cells in long-lasting Graves disease. Study results and caveats: Accuracy may have been reduced by the small sample size.

The length of the CDR3 is 15 residues. Germline V gene sequence: CDR1 LNHDA, CDR2 SQIVND (reference sequence). Trimming took 3 bases from V and 1 from J, leaving 13 bases between them. Sequencing libraries for TCR beta were prepared with iRepertoire HTBI primers and Arm-PCR of CDR3 regions. Via MiXCR, TCRdb re-called the multiplex PCR reads, giving one row per CDR3 protein. The sample carries over 350,000 distinct CDR3 sequences, over 14% recorded once. The time point here: newly diagnosed GD, antithyroid drugs for less than 3 months. PBMCs were the source of the RNA used for TCR sequencing. These data are also associated with another study on T cells in Graves' hyperthyroidism and ophthalmopathy. This second study says: For the diagnoses, clinical symptoms, serum thyroxine and TRAb, thyroid ultrasound and orbital computed tomography were used.

Sequencing was performed on peripheral blood mononuclear cells (PBMCs), taken at new diagnosis, from a patient treated with antithyroid drugs. V and J are TRBV19 and TRBJ2-7, with unresolved D. This TCR was recovered from a woman aged 40-49 years with Graves disease. CDR3 amino acids: CASSINFGRSYEQYF. Written as DNA, the CDR3 is TGTGCCAGTAGTATTAATTTCGGCCGATCCTACGAGCAGTACTTC.